This T cell receptor beta chain was observed in a study of cytomegalovirus exposure and HLA in healthy donors. Whole-study findings and limits: There were reportedly fewer N-insertions in an Asian-associated ancestry cluster than the roughly 670-donor mean, in a later analysis. Most likely, a cluster of highly shared sequence variants arose as a sequencing artifact.

Those who donated were healthy bone marrow donors. Donors were nominally healthy when sampled, though unrecorded immune exposures were likely. CDR3 length: 13 residues. V was pared by 2 bases and J by 2 bases, with 6 bases between. CDR1 and CDR2 (germline): MDHEN, SYDVKM. Primers: 60 Vbeta forward and 13 Jbeta reverse. Sequencing was performed with immunoSEQ multiplex PCR; in TCRdb, only in-frame clones are kept and a portion is missing. The sample includes some 160,000 clones, roughly four fifths of them seen just once. This clone was seen a few times. As yet, its antigen is unknown. The genes are TRBV28 and TRBJ1-2, with D unresolved. Input material: PBMCs. The receptor's source is a woman between 40 and 55 years old in good health and CMV-seronegative. The CDR3, as DNA: TGTGCCAGCAGTTTAGCTAGGAACTATGGCTACACCTTC. Protein sequence: CASSLARNYGYTF.